This T cell receptor beta chain originates from a study of human T cells and chemical hapten exposure. Study context: Patch tests put 0.01% DPC on the upper back, read at 6 days. Alopecia areata, totalis or universalis affected patients who were mostly female.

What the library attached to individual cDNA molecules were unique molecular identifiers. MiXCR, run by TCRdb on the RACE reads, gives a single entry per CDR3 protein. The sample yields about 55,000 distinct CDR3 sequences, about a tenth seen once. CDR1 and CDR2 from the germline V gene are SQVTM and ANQGSEA. With 7 bases clipped from V and 4 bases from J, the junction kept 9 bases outside the gene matches. This CDR3 comprises 15 residues. Documented time point: patch test 2, 6 weeks after DPC sensitization. Treatment given: therapeutic diphenylcyclopropenone sensitization with weekly scalp DPC. Extraction yielded total RNA from whole blood (unfractionated). This clonotype came up many times.

Source: whole blood, taken in connection with sensitization to the hapten diphenylcyclopropenone (DPC). The rearrangement links TRBV29-1 to TRBJ2-5, with 13 bases aligning to TRBD2. The TCR comes from a woman in her 50s with alopecia areata. Some clones in this sample may be carry-over from other donors' samples. CDR3 in DNA: TGCAGCGCCGGACTAGCGGGAGTGTCGGGAGAGACCCAGTACTTC. Translating gives CSAGLAGVSGETQYF.